This T cell receptor (beta chain) stems from a study of blood T cells in healthy people across ages (dated by TCRdb to 2015 to 2017). Background for the entire study: In model experiments, template switching captured roughly one uniquely barcoded TCR beta cDNA molecule for every two T cells. Using deep sequencing normalized with unique cDNA molecular identifiers, the study measured how TCR beta repertoire diversity changes with age. The donors were divided into four age groups: young (average approximately 17 years), middle-aged (roughly 40), aged (about 61) and long-lived (roughly 86). Donors of different ages were randomly distributed across sequencing lanes to avoid experimental bias. Using the same blood draw, the study looked at two additional independent replicas of 1 million unique cDNA reads for two donors, one aged 18 to 30 and the other aged 80 or older.

Receptors were amplified or captured by 5' RACE. Sequenced using an Illumina HiSeq 2500. A second PCR of roughly 6 to 11 cycles was run with a J-beta primer mix and a sample-barcoded 5' primer. Each TCR beta cDNA molecule received a unique molecular identifier from a template-switch 5' adaptor carrying 12 random nucleotides. Each sample yielded at least 3 million CDR3-containing paired-end reads. The Mint cDNA synthesis kit, primed by a TRBC-specific oligonucleotide, was used to synthesize first-strand cDNA from all RNA. All cDNA was treated with uracil-DNA glycosylase and then went through a first 18-cycle PCR with the universal primers M1SS and BC2_uni_R. The published analysis was carried out like this. For normalization, 1 million high-quality reads were randomly selected from each sample, with every read carrying a distinct molecular identifier. Instead of being binned into consensus sequences, reads with shared molecular identifiers were discarded. MiTCR, with a Q25 quality threshold and the strictest error-elimination algorithm, was used for CDR3 identification, clonotype clustering and error correction. A nonparametric unseen species model using Euler transformation provided a lower-bound estimate of total TCR beta diversity. In-frame beta chains were kept once TCRdb had trimmed the public reads at Q25 with fastp and called clones with MiXCR. For every CDR3 protein sequence, its rows merge into one entry that carries the most common genes and DNA. The V and J calls reflect TCRdb's pipeline rather than the authors' work. The sample table shows 650,000 to 700,000 distinct CDR3 sequences, and under 65% are seen once. The biggest ten clones account for about 13% of the sample.

The donors were 40 or so Caucasian individuals from Russia, aged roughly 6 to 95 years, who were systemically healthy. Around 10 milliliters of peripheral blood were collected from each donor into EDTA-treated Vacutainer tubes. Ficoll-Paque density-gradient centrifugation was used to isolate PBMCs, with at least 6.5 million per sample. Total RNA, at least 6 micrograms per sample, was extracted from PBMCs with Trizol reagent. For every donor, an aliquot of PBMCs went through flow cytometry to measure the percentages of naive CD45RAhigh/CD27high T cells. Reading the germline V gene gives CDR1 SGHDN and CDR2 FVKESK. The CDR3 contains 17 residues, cysteine and phenylalanine counted. Here the CDR3 DNA is all that survives: 51 bases in frame from base 1. The research as a whole found: Total diversity estimates from one million sequenced T cells were considered lower bounds and underestimates. As age increased, observed TCR beta diversity per million T cells dropped in a roughly linear way, and a significant reduction was already evident by age 40. The long-lived group showed more naive CD4+ T cells, fewer expanded clones and increased TCR diversity than the aged group, suggesting age selection. Conclusive comparison of naive and antigen-experienced compartments was prevented by the profiling of bulk unsorted PBMCs. The percentage of naive T cells measured by flow cytometry correlated strongly with observed TCR beta diversity. The CMV infection status of donors was not known, potentially confounding age-related changes in expanded clonotypes.

As for this clonotype: The clone's antigen remains unknown. One end of the junction is discordant with germline, which a read error may explain.

The TCR was taken from a woman over 75 in good health. The sequencing sample was made of blood. This chain joins TRBV14 to TRBJ2-1; 7 central nucleotides agree with TRBD1. The CDR3 has the sequence CASRQVQGPPAYNEQFF. The sequenced DNA: TGTGCCAGCCGCCAAGTACAGGGGCCACCGGCCTACAATGAGCAGTTCTTC.